A single sample is the source of the 26 T cell receptor beta chains below, sequenced in a study of blood T cell repertoires in COVID-19. TCRdb's copy holds only in-frame clones and misses some; the assay was immunoSEQ multiplex PCR. The table has over 250,000 clones, more than 75% seen once. The specimen was PBMCs or T cells enriched from blood (not recorded which). These TCRs come from a woman aged 55-70 years in a cohort exposed to, infected with or recovered from COVID-19 (not recorded which).

This rearrangement joins TRBV5-1 to TRBJ1-2; D ambiguous. V was pared by 0 bases and J by 0 bases, with 15 bases between. The CDR3 runs 17 residues. CDR1 is SGHRS and CDR2 is YFSETQ in the germline V gene. The CDR3: CASSLGQATNPNYGYTF. CDR3 bases: TGCGCCAGCAGCTTGGGGCAGGCCACGAATCCTAACTATGGCTACACCTTC.

The chain employs TRBV5-8 and TRBJ1-4; possible D gene TRBD1, 6 bases. This CDR3 is built from 15 residues. Per the germline V gene, CDR1 is SGHTS and CDR2 is YDEGEE. The V gene lost 0 bases and the J gene lost 3 bases, with 9 bases spanning the gap. CDR3 DNA: TGTGCCAGCAGCTTGGGGACAGCGTCTAATGAAAAACTGTTTTTT. This translates into CASSLGTASNEKLFF.

This clone turned up a few times. V and J are TRBV28 and TRBJ1-3; 8 bases align to TRBD1. The CDR3 runs to 15 residues. Germline CDR1 MDHEN, CDR2 SYDVKM. V was clipped by 6 bases and J by 4 bases; unmatched bases: 8. The CDR3: CASSGQGLLGNTIYF. DNA for the CDR3: TGTGCCAGCAGCGGACAGGGCCTTTTGGGAAACACCATATATTTT. The full variable domain, rest sourced from reference TRBV28 and TRBJ1-3, is DVKVTQSSRYLVKRTGEKVFLECVQDMDHENMFWYRQDPGLGLRLIYFSYDVKMKEKGDIPEGYSVSREKKERFSLILESASTNQTSMYLCASSGQGLLGNTIYFGEGSWLTVV.

The V and J genes are TRBV3-1 (or the pseudogene TRBV3-2) and TRBJ2-7, with 13 bases aligning to TRBD2. Germline values: CDR1 LGHDT, CDR2 YNNKEL (reference sequence). CDR3 length equals 15 residues. J was trimmed by 5 bases and V by 5 bases; bases with no gene match: 6. CDR3 residues: CASSAGLAGVHEQYF. CDR3 coding DNA: TGTGCCAGCAGCGCCGGACTAGCGGGAGTCCACGAGCAGTACTTC.

The CDR3 loop is CASGLVGNEQYF. The CDR3 DNA follows: TGCGCCAGCGGGCTTGTGGGCAACGAGCAGTACTTC. The rearrangement links TRBV5-1 to TRBJ2-7; D is ambiguous. The germline CDR1 and CDR2 sequences are SGHRS and YFSETQ. CDR3 size: 12 residues. V was pared by 7 bases and J by 5 bases, with 13 bases between.

The chain combines TRBV25-1 with TRBJ1-3; D is ambiguous. This CDR3 is 13 amino acids long. The V gene lost 7 bases and the J gene lost 0 bases, with 7 bases spanning the gap. CDR1 and CDR2 from the germline V gene are MGHDK and SYGVNS. Here the CDR3 DNA reads TGTGCCAGCAAGAGGAGCTCTGGAAACACCATATATTTT. Residues: CASKRSSGNTIYF.

V and J are TRBV18 and TRBJ2-1; the D gene is possibly TRBD1 (6 bases). CDR3 size: 15 residues. V lost 6 bases, J lost 6 bases, and 18 bases lay in between. Germline values: CDR1 KGHSH, CDR2 LQKENI. CDR3 amino acids: CASSPSTGNRNEQFF. For the CDR3, the DNA is TGTGCCAGCTCCCCCAGCACAGGGAATCGCAATGAGCAGTTCTTC.

The rearrangement joins TRBV11-2 to TRBJ2-1; TRBD2 matches 11 bases. Germline V CDR1 and CDR2: SGHAT, FQNNGV. Trimming at V came to 5 bases and at J to 7 bases, leaving 10 bases not matched to a gene. The CDR3 has 16 amino acids. The DNA for the CDR3 is TGTGCCAGCAGCATCGGGACTAGCGGACGATGGAATGAGCAGTTCTTC. Amino acid sequence: CASSIGTSGRWNEQFF. Based on the CDR3 plus reference TRBV11-2 and TRBJ2-1, the full variable domain is EAGVAQSPRYKIIEKRQSVAFWCNPISGHATLYWYQQILGQGPKLLIQFQNNGVVDDSQLPKDRFSAERLKGVDSTLKIQPAKLEDSAVYLCASSIGTSGRWNEQFFGPGTRLTVL.

This chain links TRBV7-3 with TRBJ1-1; D call uncertain. Germline CDR1 SGHTA, CDR2 FQGTGA. The V end was cut by 0 bases, the J end by 8 bases, with 10 bases between. This CDR3 spans 13 amino acids. The CDR3 loop is CASSLTSHVEAFF. CDR3 DNA: TGTGCCAGCAGCTTAACTAGTCACGTCGAAGCTTTCTTT.

This clone was observed a handful of times. The chain joins TRBV7-9 to TRBJ2-1; 9 positions agree with TRBD2. The V gene end was trimmed by 4 bases and the J gene end by 7 bases; junction bases not matched to a gene: 11. The CDR3 covers 16 residues. Germline V gene lookup returns CDR1 SEHNR and CDR2 FQNEAQ (reference sequence). CDR3 coding DNA: TGTGCCAGCAGCTCCGGTCGCGGGAGGGCCGGTAATGAGCAGTTCTTC. This sequence encodes CASSSGRGRAGNEQFF.

This clone was found once. The gene calls are TRBV7-2 and TRBJ2-2; the match to TRBD1 covers 10 bases. Germline lookup yields CDR1 SGHTA and CDR2 FQGNSA. J was trimmed by 6 bases and V by 1 base; bases with no gene match: 5. The CDR3 has 16 residues. CDR3 DNA: TGTGCCAGCAGCTTAGGACAGGGGGCTTCTGCCGGGGAGCTGTTTTTT. This gives the protein CASSLGQGASAGELFF.

The chain recombines TRBV24-1 with TRBJ2-6, with 7 bases lining up with TRBD1. After removal of 9 bases from V and 2 bases from J, the junction contained 6 bases not matched to a gene. The germline gives CDR1 KGHDR, CDR2 SFDVKD. The CDR3 covers 15 residues. The CDR3 region has the DNA TGTGCCACCGGGGACAGAAAAACTGGGGCCAACGTCCTGACTTTC. Translation: CATGDRKTGANVLTF.

The chain recombines TRBV4-1 with TRBJ2-7; maybe TRBD1 (7 bases). The CDR3 has 16 residues. Looked up from germline, CDR1 is MGHRA and CDR2 is YSYEKL. Trimming took 5 bases from V and 4 from J, leaving 21 bases between them. Written as DNA, the CDR3 is TGCGCCAGCAGCGCCCCAGGGGGAGGAACTAGATACGAGCAGTACTTC. Translating it yields CASSAPGGGTRYEQYF.

This chain links TRBV5-1 with TRBJ1-2, with D uncertain. V dropped 4 bases and J dropped 0 bases, with 13 bases sitting between them. The CDR3 sequence is 15 residues long. The germline CDR1 and CDR2 sequences are SGHRS and YFSETQ. CDR3 sequence: CASSLLAGANYGYTF. The DNA of the CDR3 is TGCGCCAGCAGCCTTCTGGCGGGAGCTAACTATGGCTACACCTTC.

The V and J genes are TRBV24-1 and TRBJ2-3, with TRBD1 identical over 8 bases. V shed 3 bases, J shed 6 bases, and the junction held 4 bases outside the gene matches. The V gene's germline CDR1 is KGHDR and CDR2 SFDVKD. The CDR3 length is 14 residues. In DNA, the CDR3 is TGTGCCACCAGTGATACGGACAGGGCGGATACGCAGTATTTT. It yields the protein CATSDTDRADTQYF.

J is TRBJ2-4 and V is TRBV29-1, with TRBD1 identical over 8 bases. Germline-derived CDR1 and CDR2 are SQVTM and ANQGSEA. CDR3 length: 18 residues. V was clipped by 5 bases and J by 0 bases; unmatched bases: 15. CDR3 residues: CSVLTGTGQDLAKNIQYF. The CDR3 nucleotides read TGCAGCGTTCTGACCGGGACAGGACAAGATCTAGCCAAAAACATTCAGTACTTC.

The V and J genes are TRBV28 and TRBJ1-5; no reliable D call. The germline V and J ends were trimmed by 5 bases and 2 bases, with 13 bases remaining between them. The CDR3 covers 15 residues. Germline V gene data show CDR1 as MDHEN and CDR2 as SYDVKM. For the CDR3, the DNA is TGTGCCAGCAGTCTCACACCGAGGGGCAATCAGCCCCAGCATTTT. Translated, it gives CASSLTPRGNQPQHF.

The chain links TRBV6-5 to TRBJ1-5; D is unresolved. Trimming cost V 5 bases and J 0 bases, with 11 bases left between them. Germline V lookup: CDR1 MNHEY, CDR2 SVGAGI. The CDR3 has 15 amino acids. CDR3 sequence (DNA): TGTGCCAGCAGTCGAGAGAGGGTTAGCAATCAGCCCCAGCATTTT. It codes for CASSRERVSNQPQHF.

This clone was counted only a few times. V gene TRBV6-5 combines with J gene TRBJ1-5; the D gene is possibly TRBD1 (6 bases). There are 15 residues in the CDR3. Germline V gene data show CDR1 as MNHEY and CDR2 as SVGAGI. V lost 0 bases, J lost 2 bases, and 8 bases lay in between. In DNA form, the CDR3 reads TGTGCCAGCAGTTACTCTCGACAGGGCAATCAGCCCCAGCATTTT. Protein product: CASSYSRQGNQPQHF.

The chain employs TRBV5-6 and TRBJ1-3, with unresolved D. The CDR3 spans 14 residues. The V gene's germline CDR1 is SGHDT and CDR2 YYEEEE. Trimming took 5 bases from V and 2 from J, leaving 11 bases between them. The CDR3 is CASSLLGAGNTIYF. In DNA, the CDR3 is TGTGCCAGCAGTTTGCTTGGAGCTGGAAACACCATATATTTT.

The genes are TRBV27 and TRBJ2-7; D is uncertain. Trimming took 6 bases from V and 0 from J, leaving 15 bases between them. The CDR3 totals 15 residues. Germline CDR1 MNHEY, CDR2 SMNVEV (reference sequence). CDR3 coding DNA: TGTGCCAGCAGCCCAATCAAGCTTAGCTCCTACGAGCAGTACTTC. This translates into CASSPIKLSSYEQYF.

This clone was seen just once. The chain links TRBV2 to TRBJ2-5; TRBD2 is a possible D gene (6 bases). Germline values: CDR1 SNHLY, CDR2 FYNNEI. Trimming cost V 2 bases and J 5 bases, with 12 bases left between them. There are 14 residues in the CDR3. CDR3 region: CASSETGVGETQYF. As DNA, the CDR3 is TGTGCCAGCAGTGAAACGGGAGTCGGGGAGACCCAGTACTTC.

This sequence joins TRBV9 and TRBJ2-7, with a weak D call TRBD1 (6 bases). The V end lost 0 bases, the J end lost 6 bases, and 13 bases lay between the germline ends. The CDR3 length is 14 residues. CDR1 and CDR2 (germline): SGDLS, YYNGEE. CDR3 coding DNA: TGTGCCAGCAGCGTAGAGGGTGACAGGACCGAGCAGTACTTC. Translated, it gives CASSVEGDRTEQYF.

The V gene is TRBV28, the J gene TRBJ1-5; 7 nucleotides match TRBD1. V dropped 8 bases and J dropped 5; count of bases not matched to a gene: 9. The CDR3 is 14 amino acids. Germline V CDR1 and CDR2: MDHEN, SYDVKM. CDR3 in amino acids: CASRYRDSHQPQHF. The CDR3 DNA is TGTGCCAGCCGTTACCGGGACAGCCATCAGCCCCAGCATTTT.

The chain is built from TRBV5-6 and TRBJ2-5, with 8 bases matching TRBD2. The CDR3 is 16 residues long. Per the germline V gene, CDR1 is SGHDT and CDR2 is YYEEEE. Germline trimming cut 0 bases from V and 5 bases from J; bases unmatched to any gene: 9. The chain's CDR3 is CASSLALGGRQETQYF. DNA of the CDR3: TGTGCCAGCAGCTTGGCCCTTGGCGGGAGGCAGGAGACCCAGTACTTC. Drawing the rest from reference TRBV5-6 and TRBJ2-5, the complete variable domain is DAGVTQSPTHLIKTRGQQVTLRCSPKSGHDTVSWYQQALGQGPQFIFQYYEEEERQRGNFPDRFSGHQFPNYSSELNVNALLLGDSALYLCASSLALGGRQETQYFGPGTRLLVL.

V and J are TRBV28 and TRBJ2-7, with 10 positions matching TRBD2. This CDR3 region has 14 residues. The V segment lost 6 bases and the J segment 4 bases; nucleotides outside the gene matches: 6. Per the germline V gene, CDR1 is MDHEN and CDR2 is SYDVKM. CDR3 loop: CASSMTSGSYEQYF. The DNA for the CDR3 is TGTGCCAGCAGCATGACTAGCGGGTCTTACGAGCAGTACTTC.